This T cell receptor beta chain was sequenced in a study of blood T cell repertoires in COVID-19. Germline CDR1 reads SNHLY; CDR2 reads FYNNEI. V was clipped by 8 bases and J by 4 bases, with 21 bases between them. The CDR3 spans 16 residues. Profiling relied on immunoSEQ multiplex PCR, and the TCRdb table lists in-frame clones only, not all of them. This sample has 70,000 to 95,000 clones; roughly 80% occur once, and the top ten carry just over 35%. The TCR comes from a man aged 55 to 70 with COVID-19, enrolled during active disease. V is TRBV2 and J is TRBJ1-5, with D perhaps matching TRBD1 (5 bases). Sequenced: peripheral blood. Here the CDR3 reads CASGGVGGNRNQPQHF. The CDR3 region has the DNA TGTGCCAGCGGGGGTGTCGGGGGAAATAGGAATCAGCCCCAGCATTTT.